This T cell receptor (beta chain) was recorded in a study of blood T cell repertoires in COVID-19. Overall study: T cells, B-cell-depleted T cells, or PBMCs provided the cDNA or gDNA that served as material.

The CDR3 is made up of 12 amino acids. The V end was cut by 1 base, the J end by 8 bases, with 6 bases between. CDR1 is MNHEY and CDR2 is SMNVEV in the germline V gene (reference sequence). Original methodology: Reference gene primer amplification gave estimated nucleated cell counts. Profiling relied on immunoSEQ multiplex PCR, and the TCRdb table lists in-frame clones only, not all of them. V and J calls plus clone size are reproduced from that table; the DNA served to infer D and trimming. The sample contains tens of thousands of clones, approximately 82% of which appear only once. This clonotype was sampled from a human donor in a cohort sampled during active COVID-19. This chain connects TRBV27 to TRBJ2-1; unclear D gene. Sequenced input: peripheral blood. The CDR3 protein is CASSLLSDEQFF. For the CDR3, the DNA is TGTGCCAGCAGTTTATTAAGCGATGAGCAGTTCTTC.